This TCR beta chain was profiled in a study of blood T cell repertoires in COVID-19. Study background: COVID-19 samples collected from the United States, Italy and Spain covered acute and convalescent phases. The cDNA or gDNA used as material had been derived from T cells, B-cell-depleted T cells, or PBMCs.

Germline V lookup: CDR1 MGHRA, CDR2 YSYEKL. The CDR3 sequence is 15 residues long. V shed 1 base, J shed 2 bases, and the junction held 4 bases outside the gene matches. In the authors' workflow: Reference gene primers were amplified, and this amplification served to estimate nucleated cell counts. Assay: immunoSEQ multiplex PCR; the TCRdb copy retains only in-frame clones and omits some. V and J calls and clone size are as listed in that table; D and trimming were resolved from the DNA. Among fewer than 200,000 clones listed, 70% to 90% were seen once. V is TRBV4-1 and J is TRBJ1-1; 7 nucleotides align to TRBD1. The sequence was obtained from a man aged 50 to 59 with active or convalescent COVID-19. Specimen: peripheral blood. CDR3 sequence: CASSQGRDRNTEAFF. The CDR3 nucleotides are TGCGCCAGCAGCCAAGGCAGGGACAGAAACACTGAAGCTTTCTTT.